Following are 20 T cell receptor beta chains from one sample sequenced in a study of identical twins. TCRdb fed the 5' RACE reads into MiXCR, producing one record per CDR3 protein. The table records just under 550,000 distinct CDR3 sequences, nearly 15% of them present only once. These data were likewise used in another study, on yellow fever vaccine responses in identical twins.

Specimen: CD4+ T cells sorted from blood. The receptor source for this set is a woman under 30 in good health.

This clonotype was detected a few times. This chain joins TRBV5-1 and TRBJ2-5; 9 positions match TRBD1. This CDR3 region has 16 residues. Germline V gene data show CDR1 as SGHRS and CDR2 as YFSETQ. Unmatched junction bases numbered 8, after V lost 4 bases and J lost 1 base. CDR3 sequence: CASSRPDRGGQETQYF. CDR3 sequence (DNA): TGCGCCAGCAGCCGGCCCGACAGGGGGGGCCAAGAGACCCAGTACTTC.

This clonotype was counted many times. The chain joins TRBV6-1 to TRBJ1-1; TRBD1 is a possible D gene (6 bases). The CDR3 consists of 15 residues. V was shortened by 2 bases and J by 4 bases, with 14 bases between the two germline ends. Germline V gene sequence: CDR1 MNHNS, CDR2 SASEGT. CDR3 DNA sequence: TGTGCCAGCAGTGAAAGGGGTAAGGGGGTCACTGAAGCTTTCTTT. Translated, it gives CASSERGKGVTEAFF.

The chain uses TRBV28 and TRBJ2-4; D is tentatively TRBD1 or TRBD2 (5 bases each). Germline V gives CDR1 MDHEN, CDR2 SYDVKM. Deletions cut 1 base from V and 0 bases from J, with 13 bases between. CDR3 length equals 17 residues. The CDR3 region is CASSLSHLGTAKNIQYF. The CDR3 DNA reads TGTGCCAGCAGTTTATCCCACCTCGGGACAGCCAAAAACATTCAGTACTTC.

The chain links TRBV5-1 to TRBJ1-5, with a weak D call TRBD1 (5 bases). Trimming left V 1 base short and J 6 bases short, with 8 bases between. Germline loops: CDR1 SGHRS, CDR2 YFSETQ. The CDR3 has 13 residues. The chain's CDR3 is CASSLTGPQPQHF. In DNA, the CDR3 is TGCGCCAGCAGCTTGACAGGCCCTCAGCCCCAGCATTTT.

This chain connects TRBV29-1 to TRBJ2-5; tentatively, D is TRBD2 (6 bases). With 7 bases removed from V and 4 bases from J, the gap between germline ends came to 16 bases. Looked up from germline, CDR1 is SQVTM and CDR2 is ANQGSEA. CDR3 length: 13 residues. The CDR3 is CSAGPGGSETQYF. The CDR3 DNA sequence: TGCAGCGCCGGTCCCGGGGGTTCAGAGACCCAGTACTTC.

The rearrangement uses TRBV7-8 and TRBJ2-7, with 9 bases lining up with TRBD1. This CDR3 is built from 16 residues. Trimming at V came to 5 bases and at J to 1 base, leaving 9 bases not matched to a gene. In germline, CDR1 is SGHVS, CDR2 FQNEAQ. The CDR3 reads CASSLWDREQSYEQYV. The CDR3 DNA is TGTGCCAGCAGCCTATGGGACAGGGAGCAGTCCTACGAGCAGTACGTC.

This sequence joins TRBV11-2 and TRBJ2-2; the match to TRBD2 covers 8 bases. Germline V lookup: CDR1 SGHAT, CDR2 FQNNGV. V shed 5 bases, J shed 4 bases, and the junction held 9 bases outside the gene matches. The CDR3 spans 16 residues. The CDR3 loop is CASSRSGGPSTGELFF. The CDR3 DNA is TGTGCCAGCAGCAGGAGCGGGGGCCCTTCCACCGGGGAGCTGTTTTTT.

CDR3 DNA sequence: TGTGCCACCAGTGCCAAGCTTGGCTCCTACAATGAGCAGTTCTTC. Translated, it gives CATSAKLGSYNEQFF. This chain joins TRBV24-1 and TRBJ2-1; D is unresolved. The CDR3 is 15 amino acids. Germline values: CDR1 KGHDR, CDR2 SFDVKD. Trimming removed 5 bases at V and 0 bases at J, with 10 bases between.

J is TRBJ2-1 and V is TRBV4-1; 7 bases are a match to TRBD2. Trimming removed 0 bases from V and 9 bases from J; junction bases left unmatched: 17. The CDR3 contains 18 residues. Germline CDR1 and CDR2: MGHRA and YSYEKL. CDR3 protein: CASSQEEYRAGVRGEQFF. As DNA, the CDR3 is TGCGCCAGCAGCCAAGAAGAGTATCGGGCGGGGGTTAGAGGTGAGCAGTTCTTC.

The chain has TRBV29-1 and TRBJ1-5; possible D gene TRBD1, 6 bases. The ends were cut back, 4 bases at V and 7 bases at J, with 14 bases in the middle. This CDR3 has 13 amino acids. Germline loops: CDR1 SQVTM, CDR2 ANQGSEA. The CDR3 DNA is TGCAGCGTTGTTGGGGACGGGGGCCAGCCCCAGCATTTT. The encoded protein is CSVVGDGGQPQHF.

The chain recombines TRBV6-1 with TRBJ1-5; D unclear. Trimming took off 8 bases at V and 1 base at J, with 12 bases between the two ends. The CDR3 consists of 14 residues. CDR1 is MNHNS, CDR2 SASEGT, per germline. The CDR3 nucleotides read TGTGCCAGCGGCCCCTCGGGAAGCAATCAGCCCCAGCATTTT. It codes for CASGPSGSNQPQHF.

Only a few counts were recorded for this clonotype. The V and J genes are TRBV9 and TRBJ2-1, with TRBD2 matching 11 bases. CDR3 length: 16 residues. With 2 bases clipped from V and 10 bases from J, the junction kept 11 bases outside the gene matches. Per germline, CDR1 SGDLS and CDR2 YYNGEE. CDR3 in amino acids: CASSVGRLAGGEEQFF. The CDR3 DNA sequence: TGTGCCAGCAGCGTTGGTCGTCTAGCGGGGGGTGAAGAGCAGTTCTTC. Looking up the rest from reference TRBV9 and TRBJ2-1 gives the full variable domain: DSGVTQTPKHLITATGQRVTLRCSPRSGDLSVYWYQQSLDQGLQFLIQYYNGEERAKGNILERFSAQQFPDLHSELNLSSLELGDSALYFCASSVGRLAGGEEQFFGPGTRLTVL.

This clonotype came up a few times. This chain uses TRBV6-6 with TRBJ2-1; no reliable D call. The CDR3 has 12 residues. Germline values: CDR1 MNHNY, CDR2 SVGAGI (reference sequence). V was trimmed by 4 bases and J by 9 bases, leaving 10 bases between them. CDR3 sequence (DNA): TGTGCCAGCAGTTCAGGATCGATTGAGCAGTTCTTC. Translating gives CASSSGSIEQFF.

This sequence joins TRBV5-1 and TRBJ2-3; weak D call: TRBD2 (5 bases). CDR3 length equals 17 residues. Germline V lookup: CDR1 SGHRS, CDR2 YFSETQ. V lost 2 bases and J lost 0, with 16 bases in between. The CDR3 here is CASSFSAIATSTDTQYF. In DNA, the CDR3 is TGCGCCAGCAGCTTTAGCGCTATAGCAACTAGCACAGATACGCAGTATTTT.

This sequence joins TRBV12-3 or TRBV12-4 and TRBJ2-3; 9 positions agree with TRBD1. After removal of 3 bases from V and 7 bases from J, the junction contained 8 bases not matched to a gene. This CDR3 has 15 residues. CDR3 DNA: TGTGCCAGCAGTTTGGCGGGGACAGGGAGGAATACGCAGTATTTT. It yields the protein CASSLAGTGRNTQYF.

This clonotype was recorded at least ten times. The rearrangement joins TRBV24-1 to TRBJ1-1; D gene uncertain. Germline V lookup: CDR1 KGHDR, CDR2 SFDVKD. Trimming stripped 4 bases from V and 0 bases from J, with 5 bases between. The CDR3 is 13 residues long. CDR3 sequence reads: CATSEAVNTEAFF. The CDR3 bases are TGTGCCACCAGTGAGGCGGTGAACACTGAAGCTTTCTTT.

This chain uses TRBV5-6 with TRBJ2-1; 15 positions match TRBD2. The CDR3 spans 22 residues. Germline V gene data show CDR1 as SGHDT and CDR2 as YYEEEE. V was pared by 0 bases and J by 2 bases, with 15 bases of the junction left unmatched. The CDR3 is CASSLAPGTSGRPSRPYNEQFF. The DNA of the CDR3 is TGTGCCAGCAGCTTGGCCCCCGGGACTAGCGGGAGGCCAAGTCGCCCCTACAATGAGCAGTTCTTC.

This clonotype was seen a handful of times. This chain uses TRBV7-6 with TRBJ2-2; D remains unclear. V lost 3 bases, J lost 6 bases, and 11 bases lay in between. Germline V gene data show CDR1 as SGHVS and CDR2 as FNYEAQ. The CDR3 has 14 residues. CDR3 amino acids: CASSFAERPGELFF. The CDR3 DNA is TGTGCCAGCAGCTTTGCGGAGCGCCCCGGGGAGCTGTTTTTT.

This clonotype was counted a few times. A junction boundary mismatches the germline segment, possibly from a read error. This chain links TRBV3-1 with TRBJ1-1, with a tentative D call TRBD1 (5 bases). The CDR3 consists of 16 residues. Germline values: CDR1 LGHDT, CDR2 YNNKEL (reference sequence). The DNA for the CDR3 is TGTGCCAACAGCGTAATGCGGGACCCGAGAGCCGCTGAAGCTTTCTTT. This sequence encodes CANSVMRDPRAAEAFF.

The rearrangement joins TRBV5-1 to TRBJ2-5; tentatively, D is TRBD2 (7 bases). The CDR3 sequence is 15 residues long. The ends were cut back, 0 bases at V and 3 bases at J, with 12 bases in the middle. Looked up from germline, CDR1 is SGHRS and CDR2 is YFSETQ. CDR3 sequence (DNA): TGCGCCAGCAGCTTGGGCGGCGGGGGCGAAGAGACCCAGTACTTC. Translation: CASSLGGGGEETQYF.